This T cell receptor (beta chain) comes out of a study of read filtering for tumor transcriptome and immune sequencing. At least ten counts were recorded for this clonotype. CDR3 length equals 15 residues. V was clipped by 5 bases and J by 8 bases, with 22 bases between them. Looked up from germline, CDR1 is DFQATT and CDR2 is SNEGSKA (reference sequence). This library used 300 to 450 ng RNA and molecular barcoded adaptors spanning alpha/delta and beta/gamma chains. One entry per CDR3 protein, called by TCRdb with MiXCR from the reads. The sample has roughly 41,000 distinct CDR3 sequences, roughly an eighth seen once; the top ten hold about two fifths.

The clonotype comes from a donor aged 40 or over with multiple myeloma. The sample was a population of CD138-negative cells sorted from bone marrow. The rearrangement links TRBV20-1 to TRBJ2-4; D perhaps matches TRBD2 (7 bases). In DNA form, the CDR3 reads TGCAGTGCTCCTAGAGTAGGGGGAGGGCCTGACATTCAGTACTTC. It yields the protein CSAPRVGGGPDIQYF.